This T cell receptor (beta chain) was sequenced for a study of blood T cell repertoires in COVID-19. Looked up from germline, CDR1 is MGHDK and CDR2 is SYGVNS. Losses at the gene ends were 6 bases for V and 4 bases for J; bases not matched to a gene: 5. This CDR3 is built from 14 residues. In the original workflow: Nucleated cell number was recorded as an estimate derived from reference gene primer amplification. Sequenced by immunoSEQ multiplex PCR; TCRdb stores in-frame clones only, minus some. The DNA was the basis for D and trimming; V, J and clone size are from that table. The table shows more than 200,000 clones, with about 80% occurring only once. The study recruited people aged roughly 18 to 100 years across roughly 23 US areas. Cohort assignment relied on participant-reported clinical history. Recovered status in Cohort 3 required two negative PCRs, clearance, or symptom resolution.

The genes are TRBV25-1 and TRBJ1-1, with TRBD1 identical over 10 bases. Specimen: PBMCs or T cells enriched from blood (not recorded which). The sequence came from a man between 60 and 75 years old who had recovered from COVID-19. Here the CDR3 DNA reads TGTGCCAGCAGGGGACAGGGGAAGGGCACTGAAGCTTTCTTT. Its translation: CASRGQGKGTEAFF.